This TCR beta chain was profiled in a study of blood T cell repertoires in COVID-19. Study information: COVID-19 samples, acute and convalescent, were from the United States, Italy and Spain.

Measured with immunoSEQ multiplex PCR; TCRdb has only the in-frame clones, and not every one. The sample records approximately 90,000 clones, roughly three quarters being singletons. The trim removed 6 bases at V and 2 bases at J, leaving 6 bases unmatched. This CDR3 comprises 15 residues. Germline CDR1 MDHEN, CDR2 SYDVKM. The TCR was taken from a human donor in a cohort sampled during active COVID-19. Sequencing input: peripheral blood. The genes are TRBV28 and TRBJ1-5; TRBD1 aligns across 8 bases. Written as DNA, the CDR3 is TGTGCCAGCAGCCGGACAGGGTGGGGCAATCAGCCCCAGCATTTT. Protein sequence: CASSRTGWGNQPQHF.